The 6 T cell receptor beta chains below all came from one sample that was sequenced in a study of T cell responses to AZD1222 COVID-19 vaccine. Using immunoSEQ multiplex PCR, the repertoire was profiled, and TCRdb retains in-frame clones only, with some absent. The table has 70,000 to 85,000 clones, under 90% seen once; the top ten hold under 1.5%. The sample consisted of peripheral blood, taken 28 days after the second AZD1222 dose. The receptors were gathered from an adult who received the AZD1222 COVID-19 vaccine.

V is TRBV5-1 and J is TRBJ1-3; 10 nucleotides line up with TRBD1. The trim removed 4 bases at V and 2 bases at J, leaving 3 bases unmatched. CDR3 size: 15 residues. Looked up from germline, CDR1 is SGHRS and CDR2 is YFSETQ. Here the CDR3 DNA reads TGCGCCAGCAGCCTCGACAGGGGGCCTGGAAACACCATATATTTT. Translated, it gives CASSLDRGPGNTIYF.

The J gene is TRBJ1-4, the V gene TRBV4-1; D unresolved. The V end was cut by 0 bases, the J end by 0 bases, with 11 bases between. CDR3 length equals 17 residues. The germline gives CDR1 MGHRA, CDR2 YSYEKL. The CDR3 DNA reads as TGCGCCAGCAGCCAAGAAGGCAGGCTTGCAACTAATGAAAAACTGTTTTTT. It specifies CASSQEGRLATNEKLFF.

The chain carries TRBV27 and TRBJ1-1; perhaps TRBD1 as D (5 bases). The CDR3 loop spans 15 amino acids. CDR1 is MNHEY and CDR2 is SMNVEV in the germline V gene (reference sequence). Trimming pared 0 bases from V and 1 base from J, leaving 9 bases between. The CDR3, as DNA: TGTGCCAGCAGTTTATCCCAGGGAGGGAACACTGAAGCTTTCTTT. Its protein is CASSLSQGGNTEAFF.

V and J are TRBV11-2 and TRBJ2-2; D perhaps matches TRBD2 (5 bases). The CDR3 is 14 residues long. CDR1 is SGHAT, CDR2 FQNNGV, per germline. V was shortened by 2 bases and J by 3 bases, with 7 bases between the two germline ends. The CDR3 spells CASSLPGYTGELFF. The CDR3 nucleotides read TGTGCCAGCAGCTTACCGGGGTACACCGGGGAGCTGTTTTTT.

The chain carries TRBV6-5 and TRBJ1-3, with a weak D call TRBD1 (6 bases). The CDR3 loop spans 16 amino acids. V was shortened by 0 bases and J by 1 base, with 10 bases between the two germline ends. Germline CDR1 MNHEY, CDR2 SVGAGI. The CDR3 DNA is TGTGCCAGCAGTTACTCAAGGACAGAGTCTGGAAACACCATATATTTT. Its translation: CASSYSRTESGNTIYF.

This clone appeared once. The rearrangement joins TRBV28 to TRBJ1-2, with D possibly TRBD1 on 5 matching bases. This CDR3 region has 14 residues. Trimming pared 7 bases from V and 2 bases from J, leaving 14 bases between. CDR1 and CDR2 from the germline V gene are MDHEN and SYDVKM. This CDR3 reads CASTTRGLNYGYTF. The CDR3 DNA sequence: TGTGCCAGCACTACCCGGGGGTTAAACTATGGCTACACCTTC.